This T cell receptor (beta chain) was sequenced during a study of T cell repertoires in ileal Crohn's disease. The overall study: Every patient was operated on for stricturing (about 60%) or penetrating (approximately 40%) complications.

Profiled with immunoSEQ multiplex PCR; TCRdb holds only in-frame clones, not every one. The sample yields approximately 2,400 clones, just over 85% seen once. V was pared by 5 bases and J by 3 bases, with 16 bases between. Germline V CDR1 and CDR2: MNHEY, SMNVEV (reference sequence). The CDR3 spans 15 residues. Time point defined: neoterminal ileum biopsy at postoperative endoscopy, about 6 months after surgery. The sequenced sample was ileal tissue. The TCR sequence derives from an adult with Crohn's disease. The chain has TRBV27 and TRBJ1-1; tentatively, D is TRBD1 (6 bases). The CDR3 reads CASSRGTHPDTEAFF. CDR3 sequence (DNA): TGTGCCAGCAGTCGGGGGACACACCCGGACACTGAAGCTTTCTTT.